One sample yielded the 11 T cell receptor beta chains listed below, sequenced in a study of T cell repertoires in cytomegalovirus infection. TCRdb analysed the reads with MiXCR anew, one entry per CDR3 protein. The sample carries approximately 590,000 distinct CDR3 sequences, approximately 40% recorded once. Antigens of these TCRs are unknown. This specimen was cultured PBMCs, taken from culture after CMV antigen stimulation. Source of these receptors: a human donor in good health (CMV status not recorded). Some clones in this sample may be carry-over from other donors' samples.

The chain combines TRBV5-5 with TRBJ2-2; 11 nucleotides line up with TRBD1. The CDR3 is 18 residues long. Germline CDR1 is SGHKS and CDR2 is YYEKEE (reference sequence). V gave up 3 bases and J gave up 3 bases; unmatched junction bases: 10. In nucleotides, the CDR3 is TGTGCCAGCAGCTCAGGACAGGGGGCGGAATTGGACACCGGGGAGCTGTTTTTT. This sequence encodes CASSSGQGAELDTGELFF.

CDR3 in DNA: TGTGCCAGCAGCTTGCCCAGGGCTCCCTACGAGCAGTACTTC. This gives the protein CASSLPRAPYEQYF. This chain links TRBV7-2 with TRBJ2-7; D possibly corresponds to TRBD1 (5 bases). V gave up 3 bases and J gave up 2 bases, with 11 bases separating them. The length of the CDR3 is 14 residues. Germline CDR1 reads SGHTA; CDR2 reads FQGNSA.

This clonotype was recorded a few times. The CDR3 sequence is CASRVQGHLGGYTF. The CDR3 bases are TGTGCCAGCAGGGTACAGGGGCACCTGGGGGGCTACACCTTC. J is TRBJ1-2 and V is TRBV2; the match to TRBD1 covers 7 bases. The V gene's germline CDR1 is SNHLY and CDR2 FYNNEI. The CDR3 extends over 14 amino acids. The V gene end was trimmed by 6 bases and the J gene end by 8 bases; junction bases not matched to a gene: 12. The variable domain in full, completed from reference TRBV2 and TRBJ1-2, reads EPEVTQTPSHQVTQMGQEVILRCVPISNHLYFYWYRQILGQKVEFLVSFYNNEISEKSEIFDDQFSVERPDGSNFTLKIRSTKLEDSAMYFCASRVQGHLGGYTFGSGTRLTVV.

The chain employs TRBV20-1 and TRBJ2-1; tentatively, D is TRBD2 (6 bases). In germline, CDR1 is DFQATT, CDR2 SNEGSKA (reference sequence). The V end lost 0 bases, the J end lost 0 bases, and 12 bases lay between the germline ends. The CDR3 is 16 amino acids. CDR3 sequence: CSARDLREISYNEQFF. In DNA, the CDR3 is TGCAGTGCTAGAGATTTACGGGAGATCTCCTACAATGAGCAGTTCTTC.

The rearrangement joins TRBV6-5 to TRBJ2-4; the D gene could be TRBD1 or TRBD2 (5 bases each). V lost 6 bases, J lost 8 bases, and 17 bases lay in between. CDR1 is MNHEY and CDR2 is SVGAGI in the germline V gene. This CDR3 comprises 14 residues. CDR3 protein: CASRPGAGTYIQYF. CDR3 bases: TGTGCCAGCAGGCCCGGGGCAGGGACGTACATTCAGTACTTC.

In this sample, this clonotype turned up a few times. The CDR3 reads CASSFGTWDGYTF. As DNA, the CDR3 is TGTGCCAGCAGCTTCGGTACTTGGGATGGCTACACCTTC. This rearrangement joins TRBV7-2 to TRBJ1-2; D is uncertain. The CDR3 length is 13 residues. Per germline, CDR1 SGHTA and CDR2 FQGNSA. Trimming cost V 3 bases and J 6 bases, with 11 bases left between them. The entire variable domain, with the rest obtained from reference TRBV7-2 and TRBJ1-2, is as follows: GAGVSQSPSNKVTEKGKDVELRCDPISGHTALYWYRQSLGQGLEFLIYFQGNSAPDKSGLPSDRFSAERTGGSVSTLTIQRTQQEDSAVYLCASSFGTWDGYTFGSGTRLTVV.

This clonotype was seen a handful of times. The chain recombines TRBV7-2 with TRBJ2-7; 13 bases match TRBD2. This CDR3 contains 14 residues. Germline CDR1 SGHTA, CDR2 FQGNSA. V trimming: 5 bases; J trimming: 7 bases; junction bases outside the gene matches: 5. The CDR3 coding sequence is TGTGCCAGCAGCGGACTAGCGGGAGCCTCTGAGCAGTACTTC. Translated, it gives CASSGLAGASEQYF.

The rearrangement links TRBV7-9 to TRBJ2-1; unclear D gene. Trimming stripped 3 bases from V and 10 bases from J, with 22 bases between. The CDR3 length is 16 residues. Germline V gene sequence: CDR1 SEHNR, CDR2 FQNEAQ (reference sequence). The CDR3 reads CASSFLFLARLPEQFF. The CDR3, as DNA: TGTGCCAGCAGCTTCTTGTTCTTAGCTCGCCTACCAGAGCAGTTCTTC.

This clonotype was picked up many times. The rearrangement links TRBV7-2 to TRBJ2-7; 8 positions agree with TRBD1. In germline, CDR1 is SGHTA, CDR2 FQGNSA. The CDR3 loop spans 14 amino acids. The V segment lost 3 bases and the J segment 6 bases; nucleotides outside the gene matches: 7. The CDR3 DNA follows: TGTGCCAGCAGCTTGATGGACAGGGAAGGCGAGCAGTACTTC. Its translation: CASSLMDREGEQYF.

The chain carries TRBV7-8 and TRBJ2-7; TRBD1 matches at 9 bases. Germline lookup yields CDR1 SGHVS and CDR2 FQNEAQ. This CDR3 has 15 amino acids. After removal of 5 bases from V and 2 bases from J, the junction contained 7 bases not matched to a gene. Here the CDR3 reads CASSRDGTGPYEQYF. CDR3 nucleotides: TGTGCCAGCAGCCGCGACGGGACAGGGCCCTACGAGCAGTACTTC.

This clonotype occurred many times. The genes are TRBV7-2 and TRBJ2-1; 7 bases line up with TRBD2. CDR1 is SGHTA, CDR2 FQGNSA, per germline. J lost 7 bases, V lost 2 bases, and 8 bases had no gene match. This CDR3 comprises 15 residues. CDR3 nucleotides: TGTGCCAGCAGCTTAACCAGCGGGGTCCTAAATGAGCAGTTCTTC. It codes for CASSLTSGVLNEQFF.